This T cell receptor (beta chain) was captured in a study of shared clonotypes between healthy human individuals. Study-level background: The cohort comprised a couple of women and a few men. Their ages spanned 18 to 49 years. Study results and limitations: Rarefaction indicated that sorted-subset sequencing remained incomplete although depth was large.

CD8 cells classed as naive were CD45RO-negative and positively selected for CCR7, excluding terminally differentiated effector memory CD45RA+ cells. The CDR3 runs 15 residues. V was pared by 0 bases and J by 4 bases, with 4 bases of the junction left unmatched. Germline loops: CDR1 SGHRS, CDR2 YFSETQ. Here immunoSEQ multiplex PCR was the method, and the copy in TCRdb shows in-frame clones only, minus some. This sample yields roughly 650,000 clones, of which roughly 95% are seen a single time; approximately 0.1% belongs to the top ten. Notes on this clone: Its antigen is unknown.

This chain uses TRBV5-1 with TRBJ2-1; 7 nucleotides agree with TRBD1. Sequencing input: naive CD8+ T cells sorted from blood. The clonotype comes from a woman aged 25 to 39 in good health. The CDR3: CASSLAQGMYNEQFF. Written as DNA, the CDR3 is TGCGCCAGCAGCTTGGCACAGGGGATGTACAATGAGCAGTTCTTC.